This T cell receptor (beta chain) was retrieved from a study of early T cells in non-severe SARS-CoV-2 infection. Study-level points and caveats: Anti-spike CD8 specificities were favored by VDJdb matching, whose results missed private and CD4 specificities.

This clonotype was seen many times. Its antigen is not known. MiXCR, run by TCRdb on the 5' RACE reads, gives a single entry per CDR3 protein. The sample has around 25,000 distinct CDR3 sequences, 4.5% to 7% seen once; the top ten hold roughly 2.5%. This CDR3 is 15 amino acids long. V lost 7 bases to trimming and J lost 2 bases, with 15 bases between them. In germline, CDR1 is MNHNS, CDR2 SASEGT. Sequenced material: whole blood. The rearrangement uses TRBV6-1 and TRBJ2-1; D may be TRBD2 (6 bases). This receptor was obtained from an adult who was a healthcare worker with PCR-confirmed SARS-CoV-2 infection or an uninfected control (not recorded which). DNA for the CDR3: TGTGCCAGCACCTTAGACACGGGGGCCTACAATGAGCAGTTCTTC. It translates to CASTLDTGAYNEQFF.